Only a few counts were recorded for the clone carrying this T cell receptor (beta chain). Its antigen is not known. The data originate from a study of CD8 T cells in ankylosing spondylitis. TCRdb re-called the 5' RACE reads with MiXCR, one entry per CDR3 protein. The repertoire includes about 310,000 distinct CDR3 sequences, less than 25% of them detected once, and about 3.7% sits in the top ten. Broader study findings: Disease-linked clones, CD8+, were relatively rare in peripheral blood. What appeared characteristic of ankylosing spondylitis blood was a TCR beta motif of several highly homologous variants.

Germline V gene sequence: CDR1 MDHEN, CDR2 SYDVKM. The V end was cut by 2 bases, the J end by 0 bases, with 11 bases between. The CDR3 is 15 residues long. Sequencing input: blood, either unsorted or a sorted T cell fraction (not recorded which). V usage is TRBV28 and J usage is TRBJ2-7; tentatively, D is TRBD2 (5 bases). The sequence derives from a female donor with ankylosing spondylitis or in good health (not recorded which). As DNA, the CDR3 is TGTGCCAGCAGTTTACCGGGATCCTACTCCTACGAGCAGTACTTC. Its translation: CASSLPGSYSYEQYF.